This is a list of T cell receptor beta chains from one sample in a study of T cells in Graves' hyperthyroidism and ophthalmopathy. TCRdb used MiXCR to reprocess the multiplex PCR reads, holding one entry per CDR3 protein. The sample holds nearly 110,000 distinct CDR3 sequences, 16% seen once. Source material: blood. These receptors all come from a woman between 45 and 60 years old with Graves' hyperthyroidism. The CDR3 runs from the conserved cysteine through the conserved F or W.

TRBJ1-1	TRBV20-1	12	CSAIGGVAEAFF
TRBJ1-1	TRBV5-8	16	CASHRGEARRNTEAFF
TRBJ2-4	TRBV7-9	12	CASSLVNSLWYF
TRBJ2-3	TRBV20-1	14	CSASWGGPTDTQYF
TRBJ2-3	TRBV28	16	CASGAGQGRSTDTQYF
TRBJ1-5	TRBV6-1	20	CASRENVLRGSPNSNQPQHF
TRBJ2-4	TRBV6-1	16	CASSEGAGLAKNIQYF
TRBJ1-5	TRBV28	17	CASSMTVFLNSNQPQHF
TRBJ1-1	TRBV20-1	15	CSARDGRWDNTEAFF
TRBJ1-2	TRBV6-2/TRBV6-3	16	CASSSSLGRPNYGYTF
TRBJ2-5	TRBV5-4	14	CASSTRTGLETQYF
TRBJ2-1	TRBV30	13	CAWSGDSGNEQFF
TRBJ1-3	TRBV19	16	CASNSARGNSGNTIYF
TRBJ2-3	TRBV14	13	CASSQVPGGTQYF
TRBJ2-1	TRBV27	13	CASSFSIRNEQFF
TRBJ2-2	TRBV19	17	CASSSNPGTGGTGELFF
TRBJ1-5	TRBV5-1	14	CASSSQGGNQPQHF
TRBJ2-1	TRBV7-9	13	CASSLGSAVEQFF
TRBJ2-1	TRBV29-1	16	CSAGYGGGGGGNEQFF
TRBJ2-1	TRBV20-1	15	CSARHLRSSYNEQFF
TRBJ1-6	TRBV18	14	CASSLRTDNSPLHF
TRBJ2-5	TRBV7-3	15	CASSLIGGTIETQYF
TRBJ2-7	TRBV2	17	CASRLPGTGGDFYEQYF
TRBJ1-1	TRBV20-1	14	CSAYRARGNTEAFF
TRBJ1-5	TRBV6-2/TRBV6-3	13	CASSSRGNQPQHF
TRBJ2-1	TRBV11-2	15	CASSSRRTYWNEQFF
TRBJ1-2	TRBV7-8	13	CASSLFLDYGYTF
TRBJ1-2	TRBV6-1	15	CASSEERGQGYGYTF
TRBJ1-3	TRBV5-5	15	CASRLRGSSGNTIYF
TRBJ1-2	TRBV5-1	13	CASSMDRARGYTF
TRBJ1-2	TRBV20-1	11	CSANGQIGYTF
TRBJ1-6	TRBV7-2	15	CASTLSGGSNSPLHF
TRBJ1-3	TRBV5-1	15	CASSSSGATGNTIYF
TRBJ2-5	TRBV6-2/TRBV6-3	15	CASTSGLAGGETQYF
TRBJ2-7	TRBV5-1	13	CASSLAESYEQYF
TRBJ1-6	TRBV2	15	CASSPRGQVNSPLHF
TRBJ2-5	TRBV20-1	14	CSASKLAGEETQYF
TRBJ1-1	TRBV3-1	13	CASSQVGGTEAFF
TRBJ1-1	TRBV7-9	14	CASSLGQKGTEAFF
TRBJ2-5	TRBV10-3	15	CAISDSGQGQETQYF
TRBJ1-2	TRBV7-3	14	CASSLGPEGNGYTF
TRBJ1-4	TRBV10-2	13	CASSEGRDEKPFF
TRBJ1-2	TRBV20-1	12	CSARDGPRPSTF
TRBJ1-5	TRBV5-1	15	CASSLEGIANQPQHF
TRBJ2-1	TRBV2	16	CASSTPGLAGDNEQFF
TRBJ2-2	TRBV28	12	CASRRVAGELFF
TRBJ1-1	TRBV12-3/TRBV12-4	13	CASSNQGRTEAFF
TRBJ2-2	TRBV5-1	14	CASSFTGDTGELFF
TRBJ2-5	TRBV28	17	CASSSGFFVGEGETQYF
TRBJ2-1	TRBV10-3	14	CATMSGVSYNEQFF
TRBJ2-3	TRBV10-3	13	CAKQRELEDTQYF
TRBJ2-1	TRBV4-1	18	CASRGSSSGLPHGNEQFF
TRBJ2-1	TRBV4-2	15	CASSPGLAGDGEQFF
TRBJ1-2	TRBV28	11	CASSPGFGYTF